The present T cell receptor beta chain was sequenced within a study of OX40 agonist ivuxolimab in advanced cancers. For the study at large: The patients received ivuxolimab by intravenous route every 2 weeks at 0.01 to 10 mg/kg. Treatment received earlier with anti-PD-1, anti-PD-L1 or anti-CTLA-4 agents was allowed, and roughly 40% had some.

Libraries were prepared by immunoSEQ multiplex PCR; TCRdb keeps only in-frame clonotypes and omits some of them. The top ten hold roughly 29% of the sample, which has under 25,000 clones, approximately 78% seen once. Patients had blood sampled at baseline and again on cycle 4 day 1 and cycle 7 day 1. As regards this clone: The antigen is not known.

Points from the study as a whole: CD8+ T cells showed, on average, more clonal expansion than CD4+ cells.

The trim removed 5 bases at V and 3 bases at J, leaving 4 bases unmatched. Germline V gene sequence: CDR1 SGHRS, CDR2 YFSETQ. The CDR3 consists of 13 residues. The specimen was CD4+ or CD8+ T cells sorted from blood, collected in a trial of the OX40 agonist ivuxolimab. This chain joins TRBV5-1 and TRBJ2-7; TRBD1 matches 8 bases. This TCR came from an adult with an advanced solid tumor such as melanoma, head and neck, liver or kidney cancer. The CDR3: CASRGQGGYEQYF. CDR3 in DNA: TGCGCCAGCAGAGGACAGGGAGGCTACGAGCAGTACTTC. Supplemented by reference TRBV5-1 and TRBJ2-7, the full variable domain reads KAGVTQTPRYLIKTRGQQVTLSCSPISGHRSVSWYQQTPGQGLQFLFEYFSETQRNKGNFPGRFSGRQFSNSRSEMNVSTLELGDSALYLCASRGQGGYEQYFGPGTRLTVT.